The 2 T cell receptor beta chains below all came from one sample that was sequenced in a study of PD-1 blockade in classical Hodgkin lymphoma. Noted time point: cycle 4 day 1 (C4D1), after 6 weeks of nivolumab. The patients all showed relapse after autologous stem cell transplantation, while their brentuximab vedotin exposure varied. Data came from immunoSEQ multiplex PCR; TCRdb stores just in-frame clones and leaves some out. Of more than 75,000 clones detected, 85% to 95% appear once; the ten largest clones hold approximately 2%. Sequencing was performed on peripheral blood mononuclear cells (PBMCs), taken before the fourth cycle of nivolumab. The receptors were sampled from a human donor with classical Hodgkin lymphoma.

This chain uses TRBV9 with TRBJ2-7; tentative D call: TRBD1 (6 bases). This CDR3 region has 15 residues. V lost 1 base and J 3 bases, leaving 14 bases between the germline ends. Germline loops: CDR1 SGDLS, CDR2 YYNGEE. CDR3: CASSVYQQGGYEQYF. CDR3 DNA: TGTGCCAGCAGCGTATATCAACAGGGTGGCTACGAGCAGTACTTC.

The rearrangement uses TRBV2 and TRBJ2-7; 8 bases align to TRBD1. Trimming cost V 6 bases and J 12 bases; bases outside gene matches: 10. CDR3 length: 12 amino acids. Germline assignment: CDR1 SNHLY and CDR2 FYNNEI. The CDR3 region is CASRGTGGPGYF. Written as DNA, the CDR3 is TGTGCCAGCAGGGGGACAGGCGGGCCCGGGTACTTC.